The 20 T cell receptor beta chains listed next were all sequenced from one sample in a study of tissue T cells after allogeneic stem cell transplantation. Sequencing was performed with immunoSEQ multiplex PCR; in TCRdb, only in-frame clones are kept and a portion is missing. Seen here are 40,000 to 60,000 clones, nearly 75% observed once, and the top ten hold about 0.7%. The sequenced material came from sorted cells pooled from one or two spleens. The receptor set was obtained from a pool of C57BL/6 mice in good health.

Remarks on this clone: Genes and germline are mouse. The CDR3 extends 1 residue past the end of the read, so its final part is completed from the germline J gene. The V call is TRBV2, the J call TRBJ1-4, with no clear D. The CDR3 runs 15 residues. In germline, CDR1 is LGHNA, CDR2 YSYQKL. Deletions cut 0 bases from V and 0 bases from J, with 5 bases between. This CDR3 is CASSQEGISNERLFF. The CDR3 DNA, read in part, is TGTGCCAGCAGCCAAGAGGGGATTTCCAACGAAAGATTATTT.

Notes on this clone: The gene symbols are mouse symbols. CDR3 bases read: TGCACCTGCAGTGCGGATAACCAAGACACCCAGTAC. Translation gives CTCSADNQDTQY. The complete CDR3 sequence is CTCSADNQDTQYF. The chain uses TRBV1 and TRBJ2-5, with D unresolved. The observed sequence ends 1 residue before the CDR3 terminus, with the missing tail filled in from the germline J gene. This CDR3 has 13 amino acids. V lost 3 bases to trimming and J lost 0 bases, with 4 bases between them. Germline CDR1 and CDR2: NSQYPW and LRSPGD (reference sequence).

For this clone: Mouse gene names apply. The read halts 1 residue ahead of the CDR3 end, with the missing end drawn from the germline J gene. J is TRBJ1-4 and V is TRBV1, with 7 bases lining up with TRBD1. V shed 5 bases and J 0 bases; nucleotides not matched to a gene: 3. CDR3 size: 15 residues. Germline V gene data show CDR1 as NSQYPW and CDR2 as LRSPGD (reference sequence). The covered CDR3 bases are TGCACCTGCAGTCCGGGACAGATTTCCAACGAAAGATTATTT. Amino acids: CTCSPGQISNERLF. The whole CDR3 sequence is CTCSPGQISNERLFF.

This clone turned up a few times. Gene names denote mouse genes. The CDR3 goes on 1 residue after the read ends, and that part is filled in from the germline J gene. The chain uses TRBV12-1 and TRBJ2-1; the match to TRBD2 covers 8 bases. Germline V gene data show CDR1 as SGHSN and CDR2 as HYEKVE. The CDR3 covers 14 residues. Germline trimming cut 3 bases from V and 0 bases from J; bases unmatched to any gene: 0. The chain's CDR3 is CASSGTGNYAEQFF. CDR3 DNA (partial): TGTGCCAGCTCTGGGACTGGTAACTATGCTGAGCAGTTC.

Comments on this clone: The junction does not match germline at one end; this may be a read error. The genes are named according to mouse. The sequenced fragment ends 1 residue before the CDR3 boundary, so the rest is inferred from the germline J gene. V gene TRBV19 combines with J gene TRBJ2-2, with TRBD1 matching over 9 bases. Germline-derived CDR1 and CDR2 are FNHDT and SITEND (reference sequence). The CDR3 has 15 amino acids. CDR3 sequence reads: CDSSIGQGNTGQLYF. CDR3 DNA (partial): TGTGACAGCAGTATAGGACAGGGGAACACCGGGCAGCTCTAC.

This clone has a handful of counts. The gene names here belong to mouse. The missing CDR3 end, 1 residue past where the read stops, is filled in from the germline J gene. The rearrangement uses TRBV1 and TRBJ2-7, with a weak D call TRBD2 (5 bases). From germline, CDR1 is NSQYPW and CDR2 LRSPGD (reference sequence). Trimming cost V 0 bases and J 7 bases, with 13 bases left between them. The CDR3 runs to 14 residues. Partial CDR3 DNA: TGCACCTGCAGTGCAGAGGCCTGGGTCCTGGAACAGTAC. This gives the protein CTCSAEAWVLEQY. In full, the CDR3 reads CTCSAEAWVLEQYF.

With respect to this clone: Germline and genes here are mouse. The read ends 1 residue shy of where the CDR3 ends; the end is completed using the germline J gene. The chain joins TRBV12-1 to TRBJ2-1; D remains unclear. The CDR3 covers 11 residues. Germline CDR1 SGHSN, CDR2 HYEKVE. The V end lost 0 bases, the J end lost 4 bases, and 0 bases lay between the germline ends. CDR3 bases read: TGTGCCAGCTCTCTCTATGCTGAGCAGTTC. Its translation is CASSLYAEQF. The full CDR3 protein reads CASSLYAEQFF.

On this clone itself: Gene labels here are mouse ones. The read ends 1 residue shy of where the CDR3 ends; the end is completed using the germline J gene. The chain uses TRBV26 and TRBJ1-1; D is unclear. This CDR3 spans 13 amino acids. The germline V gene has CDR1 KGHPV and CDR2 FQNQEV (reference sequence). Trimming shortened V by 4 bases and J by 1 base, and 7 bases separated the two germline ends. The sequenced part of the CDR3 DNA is TGTGCCAGCAGTCCCCACAGGAACACAGAAGTCTTC. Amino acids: CASSPHRNTEVF. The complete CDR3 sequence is CASSPHRNTEVFF.

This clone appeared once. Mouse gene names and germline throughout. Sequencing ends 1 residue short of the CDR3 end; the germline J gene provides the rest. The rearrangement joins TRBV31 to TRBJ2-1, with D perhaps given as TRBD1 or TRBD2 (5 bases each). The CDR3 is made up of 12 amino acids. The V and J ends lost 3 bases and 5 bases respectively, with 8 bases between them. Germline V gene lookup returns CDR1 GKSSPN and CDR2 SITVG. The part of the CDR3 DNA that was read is TGTGCCTGGAGGGGGGAGGATGCTGAGCAGTTC. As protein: CAWRGEDAEQF. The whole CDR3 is CAWRGEDAEQFF.

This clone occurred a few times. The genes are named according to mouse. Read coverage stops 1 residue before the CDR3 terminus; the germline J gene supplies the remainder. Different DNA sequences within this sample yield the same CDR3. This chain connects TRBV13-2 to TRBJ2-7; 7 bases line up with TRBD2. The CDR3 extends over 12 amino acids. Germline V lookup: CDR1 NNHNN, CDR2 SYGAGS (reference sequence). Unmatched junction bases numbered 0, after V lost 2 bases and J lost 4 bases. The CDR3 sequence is CASGEGGYEQYF. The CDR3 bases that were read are TGTGCCAGCGGTGAGGGGGGGTATGAACAGTAC.

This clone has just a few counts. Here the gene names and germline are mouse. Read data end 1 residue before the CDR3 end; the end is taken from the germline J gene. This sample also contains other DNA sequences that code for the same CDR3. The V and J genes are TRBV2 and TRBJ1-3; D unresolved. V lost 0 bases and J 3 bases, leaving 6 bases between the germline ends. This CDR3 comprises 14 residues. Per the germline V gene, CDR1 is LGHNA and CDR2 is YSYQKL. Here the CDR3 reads CASSQDRGGNTLYF. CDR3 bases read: TGTGCCAGCAGCCAAGACCGGGGTGGAAATACGCTCTAT.

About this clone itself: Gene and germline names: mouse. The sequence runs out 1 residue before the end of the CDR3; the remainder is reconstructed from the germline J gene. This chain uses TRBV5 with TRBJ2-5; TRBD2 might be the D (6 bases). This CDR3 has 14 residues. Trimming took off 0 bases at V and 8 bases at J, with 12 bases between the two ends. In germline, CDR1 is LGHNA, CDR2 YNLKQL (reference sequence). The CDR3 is CASSQDRGEGTQYF. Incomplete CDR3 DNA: TGTGCCAGCAGCCAAGACCGGGGGGAGGGCACCCAGTAC.

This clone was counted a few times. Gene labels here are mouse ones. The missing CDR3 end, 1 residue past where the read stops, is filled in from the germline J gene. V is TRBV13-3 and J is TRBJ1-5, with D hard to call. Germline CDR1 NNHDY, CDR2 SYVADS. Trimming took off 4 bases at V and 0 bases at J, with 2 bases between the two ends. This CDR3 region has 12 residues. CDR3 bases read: TGTGCCAGCAGTTATAACAACCAGGCTCCGCTT. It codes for CASSYNNQAPL. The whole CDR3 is CASSYNNQAPLF.

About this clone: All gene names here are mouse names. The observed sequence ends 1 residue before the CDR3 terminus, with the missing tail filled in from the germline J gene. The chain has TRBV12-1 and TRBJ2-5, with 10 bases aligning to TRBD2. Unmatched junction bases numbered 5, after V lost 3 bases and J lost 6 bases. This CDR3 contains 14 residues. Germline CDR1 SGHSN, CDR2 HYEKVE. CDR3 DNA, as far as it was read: TGTGCCAGCTCTACCGGACTGGGGGTGGACACCCAGTAC. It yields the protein CASSTGLGVDTQY. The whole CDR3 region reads CASSTGLGVDTQYF. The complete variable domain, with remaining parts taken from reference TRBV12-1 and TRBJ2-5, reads DSGVVQSPRHIIKEKGGRSVLTCIPISGHSNVVWYQQTLGKELKFLIQHYEKVERDKGFLPSRFSVQQFDDYHSEMNMSALELEDSAMYFCASSTGLGVDTQYFGPGTRLLVL.

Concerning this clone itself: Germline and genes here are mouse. The CDR3 region is CASSLGPYEQYF. Incomplete CDR3 DNA: TGTGCCAGCAGTTTGGGGCCCTATGAACAGTAC. The rearrangement links TRBV15 to TRBJ2-7; perhaps D is TRBD1 or TRBD2 (5 bases each). The missing CDR3 end, 1 residue past where the read stops, is filled in from the germline J gene. V was trimmed by 3 bases and J by 2 bases, leaving 5 bases between them. Germline V gene data show CDR1 as SGHND and CDR2 as FRSKSL. The length of the CDR3 is 12 residues.

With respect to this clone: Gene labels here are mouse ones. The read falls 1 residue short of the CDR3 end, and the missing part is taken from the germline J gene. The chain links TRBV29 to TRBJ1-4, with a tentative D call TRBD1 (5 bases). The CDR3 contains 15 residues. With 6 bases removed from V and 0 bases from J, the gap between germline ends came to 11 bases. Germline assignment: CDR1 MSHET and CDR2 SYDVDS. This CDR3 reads CASSPRQISNERLFF. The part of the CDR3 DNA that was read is TGTGCTAGCAGCCCCCGACAGATTTCCAACGAAAGATTATTT.

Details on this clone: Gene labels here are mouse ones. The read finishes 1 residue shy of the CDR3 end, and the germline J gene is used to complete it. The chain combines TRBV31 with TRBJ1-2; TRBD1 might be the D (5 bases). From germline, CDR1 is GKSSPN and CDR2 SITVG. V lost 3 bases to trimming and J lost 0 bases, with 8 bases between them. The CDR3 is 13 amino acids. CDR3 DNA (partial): TGTGCCTGGAGGGGGGGGGCAAACTCCGACTACACC. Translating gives CAWRGGANSDYT. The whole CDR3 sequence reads CAWRGGANSDYTF.

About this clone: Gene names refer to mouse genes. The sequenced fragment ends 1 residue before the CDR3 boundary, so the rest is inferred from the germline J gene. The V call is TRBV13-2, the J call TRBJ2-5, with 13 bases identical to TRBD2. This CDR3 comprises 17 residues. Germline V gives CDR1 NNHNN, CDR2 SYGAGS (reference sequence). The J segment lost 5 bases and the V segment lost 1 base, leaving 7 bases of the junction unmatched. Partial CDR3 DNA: TGTGCCAGCGGTGATTGGACTGGGGGGGCTAGGGGAGACACCCAGTAC. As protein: CASGDWTGGARGDTQY. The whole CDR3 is CASGDWTGGARGDTQYF.

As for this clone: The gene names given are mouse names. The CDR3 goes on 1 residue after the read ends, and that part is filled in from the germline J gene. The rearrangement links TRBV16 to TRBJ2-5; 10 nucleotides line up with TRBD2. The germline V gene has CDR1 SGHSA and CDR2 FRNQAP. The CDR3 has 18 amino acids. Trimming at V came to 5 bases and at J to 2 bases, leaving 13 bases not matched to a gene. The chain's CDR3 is CASSPTGGEGFTQDTQYF. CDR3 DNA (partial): TGTGCAAGCAGCCCCACTGGGGGGGAGGGGTTTACCCAAGACACCCAGTAC. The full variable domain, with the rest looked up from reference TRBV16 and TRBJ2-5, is NAGVIQTPRHKVTGKGQEATLWCEPISGHSAVFWYRQTIVQGLEFLTYFRNQAPIDDSGMPKERFSAQMPNQSHSTLKIQSTQPQDSAVYLCASSPTGGEGFTQDTQYFGPGTRLLVL.

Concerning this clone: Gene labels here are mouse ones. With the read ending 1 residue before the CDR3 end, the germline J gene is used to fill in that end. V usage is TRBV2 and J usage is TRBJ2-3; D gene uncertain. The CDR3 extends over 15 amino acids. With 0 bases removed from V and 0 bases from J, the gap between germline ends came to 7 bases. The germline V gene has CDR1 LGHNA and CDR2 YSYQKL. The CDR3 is CASSQDHTSAETLYF. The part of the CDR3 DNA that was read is TGTGCCAGCAGCCAAGATCACACTAGTGCAGAAACGCTGTAT.